This passage covers 3 T cell receptor beta chains from one sample sequenced in a study of blood T cell repertoires in COVID-19. Profiling relied on immunoSEQ multiplex PCR, and the TCRdb table lists in-frame clones only, not all of them. The repertoire has approximately 65,000 clones, about 86% of them found once; the top ten carry about 4%. The source material was peripheral blood. Receptors were obtained from a man aged 45-65 years with acute or convalescent COVID-19.

CDR3 in amino acids: CASSGGRDEKLFF. Written as DNA, the CDR3 is TGTGCCAGCAGCGGGGGCAGAGATGAAAAACTGTTTTTT. V usage is TRBV21-1 and J usage is TRBJ1-4; TRBD1 reflects the table's D call only, with no check against the DNA. TRBV21-1 is termed a pseudogene. The CDR3 runs 13 residues.

CDR3 bases: TGTGCCAGCATTTGGACGGGGGATAGCAATCAGCCCCAGCATTTT. Its protein is CASIWTGDSNQPQHF. The rearrangement joins TRBV6-5 to TRBJ1-5; tentative D call: TRBD1 (5 bases). The CDR3 is made up of 15 amino acids. Germline V gives CDR1 MNHEY, CDR2 SVGAGI. The V and J ends lost 7 bases and 0 bases respectively, with 13 bases between them.

This clone was observed once. The chain combines TRBV9 with TRBJ2-3, with D unresolved. The germline V and J ends were trimmed by 0 bases and 3 bases, with 5 bases remaining between them. Germline V gene sequence: CDR1 SGDLS, CDR2 YYNGEE. The CDR3 runs to 13 residues. The CDR3 DNA follows: TGTGCCAGCAGCGTAGTTAGAACAGATACGCAGTATTTT. Amino acid sequence: CASSVVRTDTQYF.